The 10 T cell receptor beta chains in this list originate from one sample, sequenced in a study of cytomegalovirus exposure and HLA in healthy donors. Vbeta (60) and Jbeta (13) primers were used in the PCR. The data were produced by immunoSEQ multiplex PCR, yet TCRdb's version contains in-frame clones alone and is incomplete. The sample holds around 140,000 clones; 79% are singletons and the top ten take approximately 1.1%. Sequencing was performed on PBMCs. Receptor source: a male donor in good health and CMV-seronegative.

CDR3: CASSLLSGTYNEQFF. The DNA for the CDR3 is TGTGCCAGCAGCCTCCTCTCCGGGACTTACAATGAGCAGTTCTTC. V and J are TRBV11-2 and TRBJ2-1; the D gene is possibly TRBD2 (6 bases). The CDR3 loop spans 15 amino acids. V was cut by 5 bases and J by 4 bases, with 15 bases left in between. Per the germline V gene, CDR1 is SGHAT and CDR2 is FQNNGV.

The CDR3 loop is CASSLDVVNTGELFF. CDR3 in DNA: TGCGCCAGCAGCTTGGATGTCGTGAACACCGGGGAGCTGTTTTTT. This chain links TRBV5-1 with TRBJ2-2; D remains unclear. This CDR3 is built from 15 residues. V lost 0 bases, J lost 1 base, and 7 bases lay in between. Germline V gives CDR1 SGHRS, CDR2 YFSETQ.

The V gene is TRBV6-5, the J gene TRBJ2-3, with D unresolved. CDR1 and CDR2 (germline): MNHEY, SVGAGI. V shed 2 bases and J shed 5 bases, with 5 bases lying between them. This CDR3 comprises 12 residues. The CDR3: CASSYRGDTQYF. In DNA form, the CDR3 reads TGTGCCAGCAGTTACCGAGGAGATACGCAGTATTTT.

DNA for the CDR3: TGTGCCAGCAGCTCCGGACTAGCGGGGGAGCAGTTCTTC. This encodes CASSSGLAGEQFF. The rearrangement uses TRBV7-3 and TRBJ2-1, with 12 bases that match TRBD2. The germline gives CDR1 SGHTA, CDR2 FQGTGA. CDR3 size: 13 residues. Trimming took 4 bases from V and 10 from J; bases not matched to a gene: 2.

This chain's CDR3 is CASSVGAQGRSETQYF. The CDR3 DNA follows: TGCGCCAGCAGCGTAGGGGCCCAGGGGCGGTCAGAGACCCAGTACTTC. The rearrangement joins TRBV5-1 to TRBJ2-5, with a tentative D call TRBD1 (6 bases). The V end was cut by 4 bases, the J end by 4 bases, with 20 bases between. Germline V gene sequence: CDR1 SGHRS, CDR2 YFSETQ. The CDR3 totals 16 residues. The full variable domain, rest sourced from reference TRBV5-1 and TRBJ2-5, is KAGVTQTPRYLIKTRGQQVTLSCSPISGHRSVSWYQQTPGQGLQFLFEYFSETQRNKGNFPGRFSGRQFSNSRSEMNVSTLELGDSALYLCASSVGAQGRSETQYFGPGTRLLVL.

Points on this clone: This sample also contains other DNA sequences that code for the same CDR3. The chain recombines TRBV6-5 with TRBJ1-6, with D possibly being TRBD1 (5 bases). Looked up from germline, CDR1 is MNHEY and CDR2 is SVGAGI. The CDR3 is 13 amino acids. V was clipped by 5 bases and J by 3 bases, with 5 bases between them. The CDR3 loop is CASSRGYNSPLHF. The DNA for the CDR3 is TGTGCCAGCAGTAGGGGCTATAATTCACCCCTCCACTTT.

This chain uses TRBV29-1 with TRBJ1-5; possible D gene TRBD1, 6 bases. Trimming removed 4 bases from V and 9 bases from J, with 16 bases in between. CDR1 is SQVTM, CDR2 ANQGSEA, per germline. The CDR3 runs 13 residues. CDR3 residues: CSVVTGGDRPQHF. DNA of the CDR3: TGCAGCGTTGTTACTGGGGGCGATAGGCCCCAGCATTTT.

This chain joins TRBV9 and TRBJ2-2, with 11 nucleotides matching TRBD2. Germline CDR1 SGDLS, CDR2 YYNGEE. The CDR3 spans 16 residues. V trimming: 3 bases; J trimming: 2 bases; junction bases outside the gene matches: 3. The CDR3 region is CASSAGTSGNTGELFF. The CDR3 nucleotides read TGTGCCAGCAGCGCCGGGACTAGCGGCAACACCGGGGAGCTGTTTTTT.

The chain recombines TRBV6-5 with TRBJ1-1; D uncertain. The CDR3 runs 15 residues. The germline V gene encodes CDR1 MNHEY and CDR2 SVGAGI. V was clipped by 0 bases and J by 4 bases, with 12 bases between them. This CDR3 reads CASSYSRGLGTEAFF. DNA of the CDR3: TGTGCCAGCAGTTACTCGAGAGGGTTGGGCACTGAAGCTTTCTTT.

V usage is TRBV6-5 and J usage is TRBJ1-1; 7 bases align to TRBD1. The V gene end was trimmed by 0 bases and the J gene end by 0 bases; junction bases not matched to a gene: 4. The CDR3 consists of 16 residues. Germline V gene sequence: CDR1 MNHEY, CDR2 SVGAGI. CDR3 sequence: CASSYSDRALNTEAFF. The CDR3 bases are TGTGCCAGCAGTTACTCAGACAGGGCCTTGAACACTGAAGCTTTCTTT.